A single TCR beta chain is shown here with its context. This clone was seen once. There is no known antigen for this receptor. Base qualities are not provided; no much larger clone lies one nucleotide away. The donors were healthy, HIV-negative adults who had no recently reported acute infections or vaccinations. Every donor was a Caucasian adult residing in Nashville, Tennessee, USA. CD4+ T cells were enriched through magnetic negative selection, after which naive cells were positively selected on CD45RA and the remaining negative fraction served as the memory subset. Blood was collected by leukapheresis, and PBMCs were isolated by Ficoll-Histopaque density gradient centrifugation and then cryopreserved in liquid nitrogen vapor phase. Purity and quantity of every magnetically sorted T cell population were checked by analytical flow cytometry. Genomic DNA was isolated from each sorted fraction and quantified by UV absorbance on a Nanodrop 2000c.

Trimming takes 4 bases from V and 11 bases from J, and the germline ends sit 19 bases apart. For CDR1 and CDR2, the germline V gene lists SGHDT and YYEEEE. The CDR3 contains 14 residues, cysteine and phenylalanine counted. Only the CDR3 part of the read is kept: 42 bases, read in frame from the first base. Using the deep immunoSEQ assay, TCR CDR3 regions were amplified from genomic DNA by multiplex PCR. For each cell subset, the extracted genomic DNA was distributed evenly across all wells of several immunoSEQ 96-well plates, and each plate served as one replicate. Each replicate PCR for sorted subsets received about 180 ng genomic DNA, equal to 30,000 or so T cell genomes. The purified libraries were quantified using a Qubit 3.0 fluorometer, sized with a Bioanalyzer 2100, and then quantified again using the KAPA Library Quantification kit. Every immunoSEQ 96-well plate was sequenced on a separate single-read 150-cycle Illumina NextSeq 550 flow cell. As for the original processing: Because only junctional sequences without quality scores were contained in the immunoSEQ output, filtering matching that applied to full-length reads could not be performed. To assign V/J genes and CDR3, sequences were annotated against IMGT germline references using PyIR, a Python wrapper for IgBLAST v1.9. Reads were removed for weak V/J assignments (E-value above 1e-6), missing CDR3, stop codons, out-of-frame junctions, or ambiguous translated residues. V3J clonotypes were defined as sequences sharing an identical inferred V gene, J gene, and CDR3 amino acid sequence. To compute the percentage overlap between repertoires, the number of shared unique clonotypes was divided by the size of the smaller repertoire. Repertoire richness was assessed with RTK rarefaction, the Chao1 estimator, and Recon v2.1 estimates of unobserved clonotypes. Generation probabilities for all TCRbeta clonotypes obtained by the gDNA method from a handful of donors were computed using OLGA. The source is immuneACCESS, and TCRdb retained only in-frame sequences with V and J called. Part of the clones is not carried over; for the studies checked, unresolved V genes explain less than half of this, and the remainder is unexplained. The DNA gave D and trimming, while V, J and clone size come from that table. Counted in this sample were about 2 million clones; about 95% of them appeared once. More than 0.1% of the sample goes to the ten largest clones.

This specimen belongs to a study of shared clonotypes between healthy human individuals (dated by TCRdb to the early 2020s). About the investigation overall: The cohort comprised two women and three men aged 18 to 49 years. Blood TCR repertoires of four to six healthy adults were deeply sequenced to estimate repertoire size and the extent of clonotype sharing between individuals. For each donor, three plates each were used for CD4 naive and CD4 memory, two plates were used for CD8 naive, and one plate was used for CD8 memory. Libraries were prepared and TCR repertoires were sequenced by different laboratories using diverse techniques, in order to increase sequencing depth and limit assay-specific biases. Between about 0.85 and 10 billion PBMCs per donor were obtained by leukapheresis.

The paper as a whole reports these results and caveats: Estimated clonotype richness was generally larger for naive than for memory subsets. When a handful of donors were compared, the shared fraction of clonotypes was roughly 4.8% for naive CD4, roughly 3.4% for naive CD8, 2% to 2.5% for memory CD4, and 0.35% to 0.5% for memory CD8. Compared with non-shared clonotypes, the clonotypes found in all four sorted-subset donors had higher generation probabilities. Rarefaction of sorted-subset datasets indicated incomplete sequencing despite the large sequencing depth. Based on pairwise subsampling, the degree of clonotype sharing among donors was expected to be affected by sequencing depth. Only blood was sampled, and tissue TCR repertoires likely differ from those in blood. The small number of donors limited the genetic and exposure-history diversity represented.

The chain is made from TRBV5-6 and TRBJ1-5, with no reliable assignment of the D segment. The origin of this receptor is a man younger than 30 in good health. The sample taken for sequencing was naive CD4+ T cells sorted from blood. In light of the paper, this sample's cell subset or site label describes: CD45RA+ positively selected. The nucleotides read TGTGCCAGCAGCCCCCAAGGTGGGCGAGAGGCCCAGCATTTT. This codes for CASSPQGGREAQHF.